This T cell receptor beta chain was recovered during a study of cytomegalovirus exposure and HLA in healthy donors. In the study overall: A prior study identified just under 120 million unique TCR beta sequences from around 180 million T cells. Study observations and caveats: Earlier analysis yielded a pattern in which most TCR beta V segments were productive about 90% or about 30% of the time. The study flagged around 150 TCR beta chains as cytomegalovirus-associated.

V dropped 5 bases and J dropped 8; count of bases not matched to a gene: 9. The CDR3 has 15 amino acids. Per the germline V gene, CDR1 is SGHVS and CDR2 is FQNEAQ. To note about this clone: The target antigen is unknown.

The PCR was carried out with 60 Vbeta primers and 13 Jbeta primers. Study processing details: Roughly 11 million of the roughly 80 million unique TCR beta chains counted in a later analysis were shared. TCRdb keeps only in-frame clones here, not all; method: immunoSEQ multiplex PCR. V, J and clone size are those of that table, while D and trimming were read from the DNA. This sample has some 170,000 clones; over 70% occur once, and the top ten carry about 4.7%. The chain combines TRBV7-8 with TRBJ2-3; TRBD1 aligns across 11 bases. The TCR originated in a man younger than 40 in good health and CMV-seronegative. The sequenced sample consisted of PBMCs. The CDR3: CASSPPGQGGGTQYF. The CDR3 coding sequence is TGTGCCAGCAGCCCACCGGGACAGGGGGGAGGTACGCAGTATTTT.